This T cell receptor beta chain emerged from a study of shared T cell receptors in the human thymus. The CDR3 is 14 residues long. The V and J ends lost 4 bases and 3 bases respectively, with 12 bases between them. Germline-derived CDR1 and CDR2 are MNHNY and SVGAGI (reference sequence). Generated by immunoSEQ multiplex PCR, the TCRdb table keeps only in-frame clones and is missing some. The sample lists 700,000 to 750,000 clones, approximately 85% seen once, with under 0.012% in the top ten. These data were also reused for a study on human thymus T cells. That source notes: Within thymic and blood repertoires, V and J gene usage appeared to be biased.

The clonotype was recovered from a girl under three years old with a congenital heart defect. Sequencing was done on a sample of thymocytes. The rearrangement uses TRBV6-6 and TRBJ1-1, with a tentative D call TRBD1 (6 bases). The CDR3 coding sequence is TGTGCCAGCAGTTTGACTAAGGGGGACACTGAAGCTTTCTTT. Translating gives CASSLTKGDTEAFF.